The clone carrying this TCR beta chain was picked up many times. Germline V gene sequence: CDR1 SQVTM, CDR2 ANQGSEA. The J segment lost 9 bases and the V segment lost 4 bases, leaving 15 bases of the junction unmatched. The CDR3 covers 17 residues. Using its own MiXCR run on the 5' RACE reads, TCRdb lists one record per CDR3 protein. The sample consists of 400,000 to 500,000 distinct CDR3 sequences, roughly an eighth of them appearing once. This sample is part of a study of identical twins. The data were also submitted as part of a second study, on yellow fever vaccine responses in identical twins.

The source of this sequence is a woman aged 18-35 years in good health. Material for sequencing was CD4+ T cells sorted from blood. The rearrangement joins TRBV29-1 to TRBJ2-7, with 16 positions matching TRBD2. The CDR3 DNA is TGCAGCGTTGGGATAGGGACTAGCGGGAGGGCCTTGACTGCGCAGTACTTC. This gives the protein CSVGIGTSGRALTAQYF.